The 3 T cell receptor beta chains reported below all come from one sample, sequenced in a study of control samples from healthy donors and cancer patients. Produced via immunoSEQ multiplex PCR; TCRdb's table is partial and in-frame only. The table has around 150,000 clones, around 88% seen once. The sample taken for sequencing was blood. These receptors were taken from a man aged 18 to 30 in good health.

CDR3 sequence (DNA): TGTGCCAGCAGCTTAGATGACATCACAGATACGCAGTATTTT. Residues: CASSLDDITDTQYF. The V gene is TRBV11-2, the J gene TRBJ2-3; D remains ambiguous. Germline CDR1 and CDR2: SGHAT and FQNNGV. CDR3 length: 14 residues. With 0 bases removed from V and 2 bases from J, the gap between germline ends came to 6 bases.

The chain has TRBV11-2 and TRBJ1-4; unclear D gene. From germline, CDR1 is SGHAT and CDR2 FQNNGV. CDR3 length equals 14 residues. The ends were cut back, 8 bases at V and 4 bases at J, with 14 bases in the middle. CDR3 sequence: CASSPGEINEKLFF. CDR3 bases: TGTGCCAGCTCGCCCGGAGAAATTAATGAAAAACTGTTTTTT.

To note about this clone: The germline gene is not matched at one end of the junction; a read error may be the cause. This sequence joins TRBV11-3 and TRBJ1-4; D may be TRBD1 (5 bases). The CDR3 has 14 amino acids. CDR1 is SGHNT, CDR2 YENEEA, per germline. CDR3 sequence (DNA): TGTGCCAGCAGCCTGGACAAGGGGAGGGAAAAAACTGTTTTT. Protein: CASSLDKGREKTVF.